The clone carrying this T cell receptor beta chain came up many times. These data are taken from a study of blood T cells in healthy people across ages. A sample-barcoded 5' primer and a J-beta primer mix were used in a second PCR of roughly 7 to 12 cycles. TCRdb re-called the 5' RACE reads through MiXCR, storing one row per CDR3 protein. The top ten clones hold roughly 23% of a sample with 1.5 million to 2 million distinct CDR3 sequences, about 39% of them seen once. CDR3 size: 15 residues. Trimming took off 0 bases at V and 1 base at J, with 12 bases between the two ends. Germline V CDR1 and CDR2: DFQATT, SNEGSKA (reference sequence).

This chain links TRBV20-1 with TRBJ2-5, with D uncertain. Sequencing used blood. This TCR was sampled from a human donor in good health. In DNA, the CDR3 is TGCAGTGCTAGAGAGTTAAAGGCGAGCCAAGAGACCCAGTACTTC. It codes for CSARELKASQETQYF.